This T cell receptor (beta chain) derives from a study of CD8 T cells in ankylosing spondylitis. Whole-study findings and limits: Earlier work had already found some motif variants in reactive arthritis synovial fluid and blood. Made up of several highly homologous variants, a TCR beta motif appeared characteristic of ankylosing spondylitis blood. Disease-linked clones reportedly showed significant enrichment in matched ankylosing spondylitis synovial fluid.

Germline V gene lookup returns CDR1 MDHEN and CDR2 SYDVKM. After removal of 10 bases from V and 2 bases from J, the junction contained 4 bases not matched to a gene. This CDR3 is built from 13 residues. Generation of TCR beta libraries employed quantitative 5'-RACE incorporating molecular barcodes. TCRdb itself ran the 5' RACE reads through MiXCR, one entry per CDR3 protein. Among approximately 540,000 distinct CDR3 sequences listed, approximately 11% were seen once. About this clonotype itself: Its antigen is as yet unknown.

The TCR sequence derives from a male donor with ankylosing spondylitis. This chain links TRBV28 with TRBJ2-1; 8 nucleotides match TRBD1. What was sequenced was blood, either unsorted or a sorted T cell fraction (not recorded which). CDR3 sequence: CAILDRAYNEQFF. CDR3 in DNA: TGTGCCATCCTGGACAGGGCCTACAATGAGCAGTTCTTC.